The clone carrying this T cell receptor (beta chain) was counted once. Methods used by the authors: Amplifying reference gene primers gave estimates of nucleated cell counts. Sequenced by immunoSEQ multiplex PCR; TCRdb stores in-frame clones only, minus some. Clonal size and the V and J genes are those of that table, whereas D and trimming came from the DNA. This table has 150,000 to 200,000 clones, more than 75% appearing once. With 2 bases clipped from V and 1 base from J, the junction kept 10 bases outside the gene matches. The germline V gene has CDR1 MGHRA and CDR2 YSYEKL. The CDR3 has 18 amino acids. The data were obtained in a study of blood T cell repertoires in COVID-19. Study-wide context: Sample material is recorded as cDNA or gDNA derived from T cells, B-cell-depleted T cells, or PBMCs.

The source is a man in his sixties with active or convalescent COVID-19. V and J are TRBV4-1 and TRBJ2-3; the match to TRBD2 covers 9 bases. Sequencing was carried out using peripheral blood. The CDR3 DNA follows: TGCGCCAGCAGCCAACTAGCGGGGCCAACCCGTGGCACAGATACGCAGTATTTT. Its protein product is CASSQLAGPTRGTDTQYF.